This T cell receptor (beta chain) was identified in a study of regulatory T cells in long-lasting Graves disease. Study-level points and caveats: Under persistent disease, TRBV28, TRBJ1-2 and TRBJ2-5 were used preferentially.

This clonotype was seen repeatedly, ten times or more. Its antigen remains unknown. Time point reported: newly diagnosed GD, antithyroid drugs for less than 3 months. Preparation of the TCR library used RNA extracted from PBMCs. Germline V lookup: CDR1 LNHNV, CDR2 YYDKDF (reference sequence). The CDR3 runs 20 residues. V shed 0 bases and J shed 4 bases, with 25 bases lying between them. Building of the TCR beta libraries involved iRepertoire HTBI primers and Arm-PCR of CDR3 regions. TCRdb reprocessed the multiplex PCR reads with MiXCR, giving one entry per CDR3 protein. The sample lists some 450,000 distinct CDR3 sequences; less than 20% were seen once. This same sample was also taken into another study, of T cells in Graves' hyperthyroidism and ophthalmopathy. That study adds: The HTBI primer set drove a first-round RT-PCR of the TCR CDR3.

The sequenced sample was peripheral blood mononuclear cells (PBMCs), obtained at new diagnosis, from a patient treated with antithyroid drugs. This clonotype originated in a woman under 40 with Graves disease. This sequence joins TRBV15 and TRBJ1-5, with D possibly matching TRBD1 (6 bases). CDR3 region: CATSRDRNRESVYPNQPQHF. CDR3 DNA sequence: TGTGCCACCAGCAGAGATCGGAACAGGGAATCAGTCTATCCTAATCAGCCCCAGCATTTT.